This T cell receptor beta chain was obtained from a study of T cells in Graves' hyperthyroidism and ophthalmopathy. The CDR3 extends over 13 amino acids. The germline gives CDR1 MNHEY, CDR2 SVGEGT. The J segment lost 16 bases and the V segment lost 6 bases, leaving 12 bases of the junction unmatched. TCR beta CDR3 regions were amplified from RNA. First-round RT-PCR targeting the TCR CDR3 was performed with the HTBI primer set. TCRdb itself ran the multiplex PCR reads through MiXCR, one entry per CDR3 protein. The sample gives 380,000 or so distinct CDR3 sequences, roughly 13% of which show up once; approximately 25% is in the top ten.

The sequenced sample was blood. This TCR was sampled from a woman aged 25 to 39 with Graves' hyperthyroidism. The chain recombines TRBV6-2 or TRBV6-3 with TRBJ2-1; 10 nucleotides line up with TRBD2. This CDR3 is CASSLAGALITFF. The CDR3 DNA is TGTGCCAGCAGCCTAGCGGGAGCCTTGATCACCTTCTTC.